The next 10 T cell receptor beta chains were all read from a single sample in a study of CD8 T cells in Susac syndrome. RNA totalling roughly 0.5 to 1 ug underwent reverse transcription with random hexamers. One entry per CDR3 protein, called by TCRdb with MiXCR from the immunoSEQ multiplex PCR reads. This sample yields 140,000 to 150,000 distinct CDR3 sequences, of which 90% to 95% are seen a single time; about 0.11% belongs to the top ten. The source material was CD4+ T cells from PBMCs. All receptors come from a human donor with multiple sclerosis.

This clonotype was counted only a few times. The rearrangement links TRBV27 to TRBJ1-1; D is possibly TRBD1 (6 bases). There are 14 residues in the CDR3. Trimming stripped 2 bases from V and 0 bases from J, with 7 bases between. Germline V lookup: CDR1 MNHEY, CDR2 SMNVEV (reference sequence). CDR3 amino acids: CASSLRQVNTEAFF. The CDR3 DNA sequence: TGTGCCAGCAGTTTAAGACAGGTGAACACTGAAGCTTTCTTT.

The V call is TRBV9, the J call TRBJ1-1; D is ambiguous. From germline, CDR1 is SGDLS and CDR2 YYNGEE. Deletions cut 0 bases from V and 0 bases from J, with 6 bases between. The CDR3 sequence is 14 residues long. The CDR3 sequence: CASSVVAVNTEAFF. CDR3 coding DNA: TGTGCCAGCAGCGTAGTCGCAGTGAACACTGAAGCTTTCTTT.

J is TRBJ2-1 and V is TRBV28; D may be TRBD2 (6 bases). Per germline, CDR1 MDHEN and CDR2 SYDVKM. CDR3 length equals 15 residues. Trimming cost V 10 bases and J 4 bases, with 20 bases left between them. CDR3 protein: CATGSRASRYNEQFF. For the CDR3, the DNA is TGTGCCACCGGGAGTAGGGCTAGCCGATACAATGAGCAGTTCTTC.

The V and J genes are TRBV29-1 and TRBJ2-3; D is perhaps TRBD2 (6 bases). The germline V gene has CDR1 SQVTM and CDR2 ANQGSEA. The CDR3 contains 16 residues. Trimming stripped 0 bases from V and 2 bases from J, with 15 bases between. The CDR3 bases are TGCAGCGTTGAAGAACGAAGCGGGTCCCACACAGATACGCAGTATTTT. This sequence encodes CSVEERSGSHTDTQYF.

The gene calls are TRBV7-8 and TRBJ2-7, with TRBD2 matching 10 bases. Trimming took 0 bases from V and 2 from J; bases not matched to a gene: 1. Germline V lookup: CDR1 SGHVS, CDR2 FQNEAQ. This CDR3 has 15 amino acids. CDR3 sequence (DNA): TGTGCCAGCAGCTTAGCCACTAGCGGGACCTACGAGCAGTACTTC. This sequence encodes CASSLATSGTYEQYF.

The chain joins TRBV5-1 to TRBJ2-7; D call uncertain. The CDR3 consists of 13 residues. V dropped 0 bases and J dropped 2 bases, with 6 bases sitting between them. CDR1 is SGHRS and CDR2 is YFSETQ in the germline V gene. CDR3 nucleotides: TGCGCCAGCAGCTTGGACCCTCCCTACGAGCAGTACTTC. This translates into CASSLDPPYEQYF. The variable domain in full, completed from reference TRBV5-1 and TRBJ2-7, reads KAGVTQTPRYLIKTRGQQVTLSCSPISGHRSVSWYQQTPGQGLQFLFEYFSETQRNKGNFPGRFSGRQFSNSRSEMNVSTLELGDSALYLCASSLDPPYEQYFGPGTRLTVT.

The J gene is TRBJ2-7, the V gene TRBV9; 9 nucleotides match TRBD2. The CDR3 is made up of 16 amino acids. J gave up 6 bases and V 0 bases, and 10 bases lay outside the gene matches. Germline V gene data show CDR1 as SGDLS and CDR2 as YYNGEE. The CDR3 reads CASSVAPRLADAEQYF. CDR3 sequence (DNA): TGTGCCAGCAGCGTAGCCCCTAGACTAGCGGACGCCGAGCAGTACTTC.

This chain links TRBV27 with TRBJ2-2; no reliable D call. Germline CDR1 and CDR2: MNHEY and SMNVEV (reference sequence). Trimming left V 5 bases short and J 0 bases short, with 19 bases between. This CDR3 has 18 residues. Here the CDR3 reads CASSQGRNHVSNTGELFF. The CDR3 DNA follows: TGTGCCAGCAGTCAAGGACGGAATCATGTTTCGAACACCGGGGAGCTGTTTTTT.

V and J are TRBV9 and TRBJ2-3; 11 bases are shared with TRBD2. The germline V gene encodes CDR1 SGDLS and CDR2 YYNGEE. The CDR3 is made up of 16 amino acids. V was pared by 3 bases and J by 5 bases, with 8 bases of the junction left unmatched. The CDR3 spells CASSASLAGGRDTQYF. The CDR3 DNA is TGTGCCAGCAGCGCAAGCCTAGCGGGGGGCCGAGATACGCAGTATTTT.

The chain is built from TRBV9 and TRBJ2-2, with TRBD1 as a possible D gene (5 bases). Looked up from germline, CDR1 is SGDLS and CDR2 is YYNGEE. This CDR3 region has 14 residues. Trimming removed 3 bases from V and 6 bases from J, with 12 bases in between. This CDR3 is CASSADSWAGELFF. CDR3 in DNA: TGTGCCAGCAGCGCCGACAGTTGGGCCGGGGAGCTGTTTTTT.